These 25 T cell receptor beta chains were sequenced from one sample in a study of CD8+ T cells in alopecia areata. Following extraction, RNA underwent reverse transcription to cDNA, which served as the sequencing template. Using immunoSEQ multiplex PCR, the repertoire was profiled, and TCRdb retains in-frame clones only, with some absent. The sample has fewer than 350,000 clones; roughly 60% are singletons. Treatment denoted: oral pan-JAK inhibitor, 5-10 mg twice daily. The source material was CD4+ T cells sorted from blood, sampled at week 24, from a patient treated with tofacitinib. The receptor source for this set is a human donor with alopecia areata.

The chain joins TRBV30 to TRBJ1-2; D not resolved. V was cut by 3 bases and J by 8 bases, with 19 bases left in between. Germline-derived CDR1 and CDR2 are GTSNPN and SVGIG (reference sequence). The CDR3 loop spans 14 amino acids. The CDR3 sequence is CAWRAQWAKEGYTF. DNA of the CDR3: TGTGCCTGGAGGGCACAGTGGGCAAAGGAGGGCTACACCTTC.

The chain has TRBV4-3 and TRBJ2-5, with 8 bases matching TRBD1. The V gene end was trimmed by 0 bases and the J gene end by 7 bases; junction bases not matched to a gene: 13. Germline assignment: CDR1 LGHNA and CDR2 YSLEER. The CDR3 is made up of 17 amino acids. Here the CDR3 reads CASSQDITGGRDGTQYF. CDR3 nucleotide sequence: TGCGCCAGCAGCCAAGATATCACAGGGGGGCGGGATGGGACCCAGTACTTC.

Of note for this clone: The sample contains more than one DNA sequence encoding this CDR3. The CDR3 bases are TGCAGCGTAGGGGACTCCTACGAGCAGTACTTC. Translated, it gives CSVGDSYEQYF. V and J are TRBV29-1 and TRBJ2-7; the D gene is possibly TRBD1 (5 bases). This CDR3 is 11 amino acids long. Germline CDR1 SQVTM, CDR2 ANQGSEA. V was shortened by 6 bases and J by 0 bases, with 6 bases between the two germline ends.

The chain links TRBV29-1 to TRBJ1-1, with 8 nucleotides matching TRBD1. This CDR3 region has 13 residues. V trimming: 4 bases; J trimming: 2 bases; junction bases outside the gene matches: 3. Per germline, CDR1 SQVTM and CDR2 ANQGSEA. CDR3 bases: TGCAGCGTTGGGACAGGGCCTAACACTGAAGCTTTCTTT. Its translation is CSVGTGPNTEAFF.

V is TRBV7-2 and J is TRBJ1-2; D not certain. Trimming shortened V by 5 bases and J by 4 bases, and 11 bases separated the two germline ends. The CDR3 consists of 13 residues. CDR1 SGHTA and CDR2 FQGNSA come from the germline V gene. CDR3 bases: TGTGCCAGCAGCCTAATAGCCCCCTATGGCTACACCTTC. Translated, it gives CASSLIAPYGYTF. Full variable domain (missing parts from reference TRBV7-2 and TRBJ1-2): GAGVSQSPSNKVTEKGKDVELRCDPISGHTALYWYRQSLGQGLEFLIYFQGNSAPDKSGLPSDRFSAERTGGSVSTLTIQRTQQEDSAVYLCASSLIAPYGYTFGSGTRLTVV.

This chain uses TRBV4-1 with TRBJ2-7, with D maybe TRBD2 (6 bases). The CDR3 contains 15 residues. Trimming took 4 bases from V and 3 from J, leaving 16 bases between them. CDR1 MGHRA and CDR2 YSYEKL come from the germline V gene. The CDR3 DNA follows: TGCGCCAGCAGCCTTAGAGGAGGGCGTCGCTACGAGCAGTACTTC. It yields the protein CASSLRGGRRYEQYF.

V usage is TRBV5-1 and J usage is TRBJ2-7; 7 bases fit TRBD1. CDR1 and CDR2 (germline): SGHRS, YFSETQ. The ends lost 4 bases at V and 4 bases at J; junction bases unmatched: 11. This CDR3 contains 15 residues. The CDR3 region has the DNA TGCGCCAGCAGCCCTACAGGGGAGCCCGCTTACGAGCAGTACTTC. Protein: CASSPTGEPAYEQYF. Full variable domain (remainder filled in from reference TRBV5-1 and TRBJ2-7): KAGVTQTPRYLIKTRGQQVTLSCSPISGHRSVSWYQQTPGQGLQFLFEYFSETQRNKGNFPGRFSGRQFSNSRSEMNVSTLELGDSALYLCASSPTGEPAYEQYFGPGTRLTVT.

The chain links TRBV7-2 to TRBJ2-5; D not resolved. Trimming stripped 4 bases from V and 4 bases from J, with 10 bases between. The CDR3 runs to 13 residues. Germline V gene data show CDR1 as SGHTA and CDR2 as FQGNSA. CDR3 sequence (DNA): TGTGCCAGCAGCTCGCGATTCCGAGAGACCCAGTACTTC. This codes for CASSSRFRETQYF.

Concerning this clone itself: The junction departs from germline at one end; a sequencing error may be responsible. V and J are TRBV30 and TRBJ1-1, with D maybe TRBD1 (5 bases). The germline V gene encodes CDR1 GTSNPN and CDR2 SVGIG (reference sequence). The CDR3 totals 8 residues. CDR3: CAWIRDRF. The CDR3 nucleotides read TGTGCCTGGATCCGGGACCGCTTT. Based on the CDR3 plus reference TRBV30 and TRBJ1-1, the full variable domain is SQTIHQWPATLVQPVGSPLSLECTVEGTSNPNLYWYRQAAGRGLQLLFYSVGIGQISSEVPQNLSASRPQDRQFILSSKKLLLSDSGFYLCAWIRDRFGQGTRLTVV.

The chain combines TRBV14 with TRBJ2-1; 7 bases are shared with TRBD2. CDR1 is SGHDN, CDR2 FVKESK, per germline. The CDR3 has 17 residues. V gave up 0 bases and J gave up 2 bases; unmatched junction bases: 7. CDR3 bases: TGTGCCAGCAGCCAAGATGTGATGGCGGGGGCCTACAATGAGCAGTTCTTC. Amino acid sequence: CASSQDVMAGAYNEQFF.

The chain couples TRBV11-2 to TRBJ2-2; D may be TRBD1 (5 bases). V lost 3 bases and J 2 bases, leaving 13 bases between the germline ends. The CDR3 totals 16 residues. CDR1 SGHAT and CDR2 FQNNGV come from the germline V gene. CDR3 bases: TGTGCCAGCAGCTTTTACGGGCAGGGCAACACCGGGGAGCTGTTTTTT. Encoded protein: CASSFYGQGNTGELFF.

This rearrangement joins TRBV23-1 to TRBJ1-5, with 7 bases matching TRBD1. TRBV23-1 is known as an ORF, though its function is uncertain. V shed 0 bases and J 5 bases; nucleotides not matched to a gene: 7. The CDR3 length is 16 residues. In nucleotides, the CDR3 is TGCGCCAGCAGTCAATCTATGCTGAGGGGGCATCAGCCCCAGCATTTT. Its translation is CASSQSMLRGHQPQHF.

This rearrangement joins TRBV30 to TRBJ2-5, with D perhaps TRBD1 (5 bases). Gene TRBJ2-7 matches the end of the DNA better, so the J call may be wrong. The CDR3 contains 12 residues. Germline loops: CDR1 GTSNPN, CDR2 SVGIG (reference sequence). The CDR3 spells CAWSPTAYEQYF. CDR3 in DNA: TGTGCCTGGAGTCCGACAGCGTACGAGCAGTACTTC.

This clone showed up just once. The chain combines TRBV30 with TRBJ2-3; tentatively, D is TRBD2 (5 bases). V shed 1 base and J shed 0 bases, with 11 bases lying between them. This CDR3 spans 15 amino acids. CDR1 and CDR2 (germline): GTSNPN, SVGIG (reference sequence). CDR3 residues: CAWSARGSSTDTQYF. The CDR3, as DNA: TGTGCCTGGAGTGCCCGGGGATCTAGCACAGATACGCAGTATTTT.

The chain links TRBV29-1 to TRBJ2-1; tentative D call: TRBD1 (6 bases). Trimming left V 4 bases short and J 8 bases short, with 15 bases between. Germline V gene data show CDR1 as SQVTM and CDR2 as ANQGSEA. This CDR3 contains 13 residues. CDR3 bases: TGCAGCGTTGTATCCCTTGGGGGCGATGAGCAGTTCTTC. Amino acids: CSVVSLGGDEQFF.

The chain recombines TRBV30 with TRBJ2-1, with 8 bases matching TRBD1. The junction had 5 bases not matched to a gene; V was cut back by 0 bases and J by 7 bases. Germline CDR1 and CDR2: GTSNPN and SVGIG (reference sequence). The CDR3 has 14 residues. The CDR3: CAWSVRQGANEQFF. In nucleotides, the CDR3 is TGTGCCTGGAGTGTACGGCAGGGGGCAAATGAGCAGTTCTTC.

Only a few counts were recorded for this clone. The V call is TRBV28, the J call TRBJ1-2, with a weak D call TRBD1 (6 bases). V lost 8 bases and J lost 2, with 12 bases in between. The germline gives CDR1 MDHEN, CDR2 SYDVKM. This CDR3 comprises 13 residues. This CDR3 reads CASGLTGNYGYTF. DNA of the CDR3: TGTGCCAGCGGTCTGACAGGCAACTATGGCTACACCTTC.

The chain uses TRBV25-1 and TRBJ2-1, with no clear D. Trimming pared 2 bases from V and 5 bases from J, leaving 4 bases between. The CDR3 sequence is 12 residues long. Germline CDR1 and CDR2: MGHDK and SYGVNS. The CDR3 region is CASSERNNEQFF. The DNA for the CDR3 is TGTGCCAGCAGTGAACGAAACAATGAGCAGTTCTTC.

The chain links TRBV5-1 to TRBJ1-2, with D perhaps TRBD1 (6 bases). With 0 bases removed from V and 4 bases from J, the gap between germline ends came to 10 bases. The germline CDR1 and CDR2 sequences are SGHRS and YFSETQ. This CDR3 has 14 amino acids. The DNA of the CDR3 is TGCGCCAGCAGCTTGGACAGGGCATCCTATGGCTACACCTTC. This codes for CASSLDRASYGYTF.

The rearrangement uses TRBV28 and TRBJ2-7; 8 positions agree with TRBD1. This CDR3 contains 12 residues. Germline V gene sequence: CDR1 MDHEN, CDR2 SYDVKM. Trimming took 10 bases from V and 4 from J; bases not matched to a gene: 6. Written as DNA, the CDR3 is TGTGCCACCCAGACAGGGGCGTACGAGCAGTACTTC. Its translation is CATQTGAYEQYF.

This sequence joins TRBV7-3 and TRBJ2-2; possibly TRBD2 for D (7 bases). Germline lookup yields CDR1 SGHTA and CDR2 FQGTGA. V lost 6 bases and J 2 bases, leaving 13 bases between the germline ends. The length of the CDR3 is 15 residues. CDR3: CASRLAGANTGELFF. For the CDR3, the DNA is TGTGCCAGCAGATTGGCGGGGGCTAACACCGGGGAGCTGTTTTTT.

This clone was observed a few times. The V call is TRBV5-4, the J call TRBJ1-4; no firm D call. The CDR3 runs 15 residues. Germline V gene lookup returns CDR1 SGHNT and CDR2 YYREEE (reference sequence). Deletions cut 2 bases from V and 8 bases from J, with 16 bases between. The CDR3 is CASSLRSDVGEKLFF. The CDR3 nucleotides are TGTGCCAGCAGCTTACGGTCGGATGTGGGGGAAAAACTGTTTTTT.

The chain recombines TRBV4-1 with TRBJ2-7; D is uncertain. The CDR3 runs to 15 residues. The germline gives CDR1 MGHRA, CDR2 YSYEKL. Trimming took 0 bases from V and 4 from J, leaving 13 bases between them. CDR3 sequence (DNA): TGCGCCAGCAGCCAAGACTATCACCCCTCATACGAGCAGTACTTC. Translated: CASSQDYHPSYEQYF.

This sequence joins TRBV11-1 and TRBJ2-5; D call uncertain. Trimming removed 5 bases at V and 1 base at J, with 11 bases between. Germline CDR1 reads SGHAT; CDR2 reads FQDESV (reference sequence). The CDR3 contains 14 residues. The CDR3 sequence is CASSHRSVQETQYF. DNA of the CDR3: TGTGCCAGCAGCCACCGTTCCGTCCAAGAGACCCAGTACTTC.

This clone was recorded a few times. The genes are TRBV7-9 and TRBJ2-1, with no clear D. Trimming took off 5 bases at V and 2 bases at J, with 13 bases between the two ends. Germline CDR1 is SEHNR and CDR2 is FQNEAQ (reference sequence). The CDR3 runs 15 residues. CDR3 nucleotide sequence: TGTGCCAGCAGCCCGTTCGGTGGGACCTACAATGAGCAGTTCTTC. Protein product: CASSPFGGTYNEQFF.